These T cell receptor beta chains were read from a single sample in a study of T cells in Graves' hyperthyroidism and ophthalmopathy. TCRdb itself ran the multiplex PCR reads through MiXCR, one entry per CDR3 protein. The top ten clones hold approximately 8.2% of a sample with 600,000 or so distinct CDR3 sequences, under 60% of them seen once. Sequenced material: peripheral blood or thyroid tissue (not recorded which). Source of these receptors: a woman aged 18-29 years with Graves' hyperthyroidism. Both conserved end residues are part of each CDR3. Each record gives: clone size, J gene, D gene, V gene, CDR3 protein, CDR3 DNA. A D gene is named only where the DNA matches it firmly. Size tells how often a clone was seen (once, few, many) or the class of an expanded clone, and some rows leave it out.

clone size: many; J gene: TRBJ1-5; D gene: NA; V gene: TRBV29-1; CDR3 protein: CSVDSGDGNQPQHF; CDR3 DNA: TGCAGCGTTGACTCCGGGGATGGGAATCAGCCCCAGCATTTT
clone size: NA; J gene: TRBJ2-2; D gene: NA; V gene: TRBV7-4; CDR3 protein: CASSLQGLNTGELFF; CDR3 DNA: TGTGCCAGCAGCTTACAGGGTTTGAACACCGGGGAGCTGTTTTTT
clone size: NA; J gene: TRBJ1-2; D gene: NA; V gene: TRBV2; CDR3 protein: CASPGTNYGYTF; CDR3 DNA: TGTGCCAGCCCCGGGACTAACTATGGCTACACCTTC
clone size: many; J gene: TRBJ1-5; D gene: TRBD1; V gene: TRBV7-9; CDR3 protein: CASSLGGQGGNQPQHF; CDR3 DNA: TGTGCCAGCAGCTTAGGTGGACAGGGAGGCAATCAGCCCCAGCATTTT
clone size: few; J gene: TRBJ1-2; D gene: NA; V gene: TRBV7-9; CDR3 protein: CASSHGGASGYTF; CDR3 DNA: TGTGCCAGCAGCCACGGGGGGGCAAGTGGCTACACCTTC
clone size: NA; J gene: TRBJ1-5; D gene: NA; V gene: TRBV5-1; CDR3 protein: CASSLAGGLNQPQHF; CDR3 DNA: TGCGCCAGCAGCTTGGCCGGGGGATTAAATCAGCCCCAGCATTTT
clone size: NA; J gene: TRBJ2-1; D gene: NA; V gene: TRBV11-3; CDR3 protein: CASSLSQGDEQFF; CDR3 DNA: TGTGCCAGCAGCTTGTCCCAAGGTGATGAGCAGTTCTTC
clone size: NA; J gene: TRBJ1-6; D gene: NA; V gene: TRBV20-1; CDR3 protein: CSAANGADYNSPLHF; CDR3 DNA: TGCAGTGCTGCCAACGGGGCCGACTATAATTCACCCCTCCACTTT
clone size: NA; J gene: TRBJ2-5; D gene: TRBD2; V gene: TRBV5-1; CDR3 protein: CASSPTSGTGMETQYF; CDR3 DNA: TGCGCCAGCAGCCCGACTAGCGGGACCGGGATGGAGACCCAGTACTTC
clone size: NA; J gene: TRBJ1-2; D gene: TRBD1; V gene: TRBV19; CDR3 protein: CASSNTGTGYGYTF; CDR3 DNA: TGTGCCAGTAGTAACACCGGGACAGGCTATGGCTACACCTTC
clone size: NA; J gene: TRBJ2-2; D gene: NA; V gene: TRBV15; CDR3 protein: CATEDRELFF; CDR3 DNA: TGTGCCACCGAGGACAGGGAGCTGTTTTTT
clone size: NA; J gene: TRBJ2-6; D gene: NA; V gene: TRBV20-1; CDR3 protein: CSARDNVLTF; CDR3 DNA: TGCAGTGCTAGGGACAACGTCCTGACTTTC
clone size: NA; J gene: TRBJ1-1; D gene: TRBD1; V gene: TRBV25-1; CDR3 protein: CAHRGLRSTEAFF; CDR3 DNA: TGTGCTCACAGGGGGCTGCGGAGTACTGAAGCTTTCTTT
clone size: few; J gene: TRBJ2-2; D gene: NA; V gene: TRBV7-3; CDR3 protein: CASSVGRVGTGELFF; CDR3 DNA: TGTGCCAGCAGCGTTGGCAGGGTGGGGACCGGGGAGCTGTTTTTT
clone size: few; J gene: TRBJ1-2; D gene: NA; V gene: TRBV20-1; CDR3 protein: CSARVVGRHIYGYTF; CDR3 DNA: TGCAGTGCTAGAGTGGTTGGCAGACACATTTATGGCTACACCTTC
clone size: NA; J gene: TRBJ2-7; D gene: TRBD2; V gene: TRBV20-1; CDR3 protein: CSLLELAGGTDYEQYF; CDR3 DNA: TGCAGTCTCCTGGAGCTAGCGGGAGGCACCGACTACGAGCAGTACTTC
clone size: many; J gene: TRBJ1-4; D gene: NA; V gene: TRBV29-1; CDR3 protein: CSVAGPFATNEKLFF; CDR3 DNA: TGCAGCGTTGCGGGGCCATTTGCAACTAATGAAAAACTGTTTTTT
clone size: NA; J gene: TRBJ1-2; D gene: NA; V gene: TRBV7-9; CDR3 protein: CASSLKQGPNYGYTF; CDR3 DNA: TGTGCCAGCAGCTTAAAACAGGGCCCAAACTATGGCTACACCTTC
clone size: NA; J gene: TRBJ2-2; D gene: TRBD1; V gene: TRBV2; CDR3 protein: CASRWTGGPTGELFF; CDR3 DNA: TGTGCCAGCAGATGGACAGGGGGCCCCACCGGGGAGCTGTTTTTT
clone size: NA; J gene: TRBJ2-7; D gene: TRBD2; V gene: TRBV7-2; CDR3 protein: CASSLGGGRRYEQYF; CDR3 DNA: TGTGCCAGCAGCTTAGGGGGCGGGAGGAGGTACGAGCAGTACTTC
clone size: few; J gene: TRBJ1-2; D gene: NA; V gene: TRBV2; CDR3 protein: CASRAEGYGYTF; CDR3 DNA: TGTGCCAGCCGGGCAGAAGGCTATGGCTACACCTTC
clone size: NA; J gene: TRBJ1-6; D gene: TRBD1; V gene: TRBV20-1; CDR3 protein: CAPRDRRSYNSPLHF; CDR3 DNA: TGCGCTCCCAGGGACAGGAGATCCTATAATTCACCCCTCCACTTT
clone size: many; J gene: TRBJ1-2; D gene: TRBD1; V gene: TRBV25-1; CDR3 protein: CASSEYRTGGPLNYGYTF; CDR3 DNA: TGTGCCAGCAGTGAATATCGGACAGGGGGCCCACTAAACTATGGCTACACCTTC
clone size: NA; J gene: TRBJ1-1; D gene: NA; V gene: TRBV5-4; CDR3 protein: CASSLKPGHRGTEASF; CDR3 DNA: TGTGCCAGCAGCTTGAAGCCAGGCCATCGGGGGACTGAAGCTTCCTTT
clone size: few; J gene: TRBJ1-2; D gene: TRBD1; V gene: TRBV2; CDR3 protein: CASVRDRGLGGYTF; CDR3 DNA: TGTGCCAGCGTCCGGGACAGGGGGCTGGGTGGCTACACCTTC
clone size: NA; J gene: TRBJ2-7; D gene: NA; V gene: TRBV9; CDR3 protein: CASSQDPTRAYEQYF; CDR3 DNA: TGTGCCAGCAGCCAAGATCCTACTCGAGCCTACGAGCAGTACTTC
clone size: NA; J gene: TRBJ1-3; D gene: TRBD1; V gene: TRBV20-1; CDR3 protein: CSATGALSGNTIYF; CDR3 DNA: TGCAGTGCAACAGGGGCCCTCTCTGGAAACACCATATATTTT
clone size: few; J gene: TRBJ1-5; D gene: NA; V gene: TRBV6-6; CDR3 protein: CASNKGDQPQHF; CDR3 DNA: TGTGCCAGCAATAAGGGGGATCAGCCCCAGCATTTT
clone size: NA; J gene: TRBJ2-7; D gene: NA; V gene: TRBV20-1; CDR3 protein: CSARVGSAGVQYF; CDR3 DNA: TGCAGTGCTAGAGTAGGGTCGGCCGGAGTGCAGTACTTC
clone size: few; J gene: TRBJ2-5; D gene: TRBD2; V gene: TRBV7-2; CDR3 protein: CASTLGLAGGPGETQYF; CDR3 DNA: TGTGCCAGCACCCTAGGACTAGCGGGAGGGCCTGGGGAGACCCAGTACTTC
clone size: many; J gene: TRBJ2-2; D gene: TRBD2; V gene: TRBV29-1; CDR3 protein: CSVHSGSNGELFF; CDR3 DNA: TGCAGCGTCCATAGCGGGAGTAACGGGGAGCTGTTTTTT
clone size: NA; J gene: TRBJ1-5; D gene: TRBD1; V gene: TRBV10-3; CDR3 protein: CASIGTGGVSNQPQHF; CDR3 DNA: TGTGCCAGCATCGGGACAGGAGGGGTGAGCAATCAGCCCCAGCATTTT
clone size: NA; J gene: TRBJ2-5; D gene: TRBD1; V gene: TRBV20-1; CDR3 protein: CSARDPDREPYF; CDR3 DNA: TGCAGTGCACGGGACCCTGACAGGGAGCCGTACTTC
clone size: NA; J gene: TRBJ2-7; D gene: TRBD2; V gene: TRBV2; CDR3 protein: CASSDGISGSYEQYF; CDR3 DNA: TGTGCCAGCAGTGACGGGATTAGCGGGAGCTACGAGCAGTACTTC
clone size: NA; J gene: TRBJ1-2; D gene: NA; V gene: TRBV20-1; CDR3 protein: CSASIRGNYGYTF; CDR3 DNA: TGCAGTGCTAGCATTAGGGGGAACTATGGCTACACCTTC
clone size: NA; J gene: TRBJ1-6; D gene: TRBD1; V gene: TRBV2; CDR3 protein: CASGQGTTSPLHF; CDR3 DNA: TGTGCCAGTGGACAGGGAACAACCTCACCCCTCCACTTT
clone size: few; J gene: TRBJ1-5; D gene: NA; V gene: TRBV2; CDR3 protein: CASNDRLNSNQPQHF; CDR3 DNA: TGTGCCAGCAACGACAGACTAAATAGCAATCAGCCCCAGCATTTT